Below, 8 T cell receptor beta chains from the same sample are listed, as sequenced in a study of blood T cell repertoires in COVID-19. The assay was immunoSEQ multiplex PCR, and TCRdb's table has in-frame clones only and misses some. The top ten clones hold 8.1% of a sample with roughly 180,000 clones, 79% of them seen once. Sequences were obtained from peripheral blood. These receptors were taken from a woman aged 60-75 years with COVID-19, enrolled during active disease.

The chain uses TRBV9 and TRBJ2-7; 9 nucleotides line up with TRBD2. J lost 1 base, V lost 4 bases, and 3 bases had no gene match. The germline CDR1 and CDR2 sequences are SGDLS and YYNGEE. The CDR3 spans 14 residues. The CDR3 loop is CASSQTSGSYEQYF. The CDR3 coding sequence is TGTGCCAGCAGCCAGACTAGCGGATCCTACGAGCAGTACTTC.

The rearrangement joins TRBV25-1 to TRBJ1-4, with D hard to call. Trimming shortened V by 3 bases and J by 5 bases, and 10 bases separated the two germline ends. The CDR3 is made up of 14 amino acids. Germline-derived CDR1 and CDR2 are MGHDK and SYGVNS. The chain's CDR3 is CASSEAGVNEKLFF. The DNA for the CDR3 is TGTGCCAGCAGTGAGGCGGGAGTCAATGAAAAACTGTTTTTT.

The gene calls are TRBV3-1 (or the pseudogene TRBV3-2) and TRBJ1-4; possibly TRBD1 for D (6 bases). The CDR3 has 13 amino acids. Germline assignment: CDR1 LGHDT and CDR2 YNNKEL (reference sequence). V lost 4 bases to trimming and J lost 12 bases, with 15 bases between them. CDR3 sequence: CASSLPAGAELFF. CDR3 DNA sequence: TGTGCCAGCAGCCTGCCCGCGGGGGCGGAACTGTTTTTT.

The V gene is TRBV7-3, the J gene TRBJ2-1; the D gene is possibly TRBD2 (6 bases). V dropped 5 bases and J dropped 3 bases, with 17 bases sitting between them. Per germline, CDR1 SGHTA and CDR2 FQGTGA. The CDR3 totals 16 residues. The CDR3 DNA reads TGTGCCAGCAGCCCCCAGATGAGCGGGTACTACAATGAGCAGTTCTTC. This gives the protein CASSPQMSGYYNEQFF.

The chain combines TRBV28 with TRBJ1-2; maybe TRBD1 (5 bases). Germline assignment: CDR1 MDHEN and CDR2 SYDVKM. The CDR3 contains 14 residues. Trimming removed 10 bases from V and 2 bases from J, with 17 bases in between. CDR3 residues: CATSPGRGNYGYTF. Here the CDR3 DNA reads TGTGCCACCAGCCCCGGGCGGGGCAACTATGGCTACACCTTC.

The V and J genes are TRBV28 and TRBJ1-1, with D possibly matching TRBD1 (6 bases). CDR1 MDHEN and CDR2 SYDVKM come from the germline V gene. The CDR3 covers 14 residues. V lost 6 bases and J lost 7, with 18 bases in between. The CDR3 loop is CASRSAQGGGEAFF. The CDR3 region has the DNA TGTGCCAGCAGATCCGCACAGGGCGGCGGTGAAGCTTTCTTT.

The chain employs TRBV18 and TRBJ1-5; D remains ambiguous. Per germline, CDR1 KGHSH and CDR2 LQKENI. The ends were cut back, 3 bases at V and 3 bases at J, with 12 bases in the middle. CDR3 size: 15 residues. CDR3 in amino acids: CASSPFPSVNQPQHF. As DNA, the CDR3 is TGTGCCAGCTCACCCTTCCCCTCAGTCAATCAGCCCCAGCATTTT.

The genes are TRBV29-1 and TRBJ2-5; 8 positions match TRBD2. Trimming took 3 bases from V and 2 from J; bases not matched to a gene: 5. The V gene's germline CDR1 is SQVTM and CDR2 ANQGSEA. The CDR3 covers 14 residues. The CDR3 loop reads CSVDTSGFQETQYF. The CDR3 coding sequence is TGCAGCGTTGACACTAGCGGATTTCAAGAGACCCAGTACTTC. The variable domain in full, with the rest retrieved from reference TRBV29-1 and TRBJ2-5, is SAVISQKPSRDICQRGTSLTIQCQVDSQVTMMFWYRQQPGQSLTLIATANQGSEATYESGFVIDKFPISRPNLTFSTLTVSNMSPEDSSIYLCSVDTSGFQETQYFGPGTRLLVL.